The 11 T cell receptor beta chains in this list originate from one sample, sequenced in a study of cytotoxic CD8 clonotypes in ibrutinib-treated CLL. Some clones are missing from TCRdb's copy, which holds only in-frame ones; the method was immunoSEQ multiplex PCR. The sample has fewer than 85,000 clones; roughly 77% are singletons. The source was PBMCs, collected after 12 months of ibrutinib treatment. The origin of the receptors is a human donor with chronic lymphocytic leukemia.

In this sample, this clone turned up a few times. V and J are TRBV7-9 and TRBJ1-5; the D gene is possibly TRBD1 (6 bases). The V end was cut by 5 bases, the J end by 9 bases, with 20 bases between. The CDR3 totals 15 residues. Germline CDR1 SEHNR, CDR2 FQNEAQ (reference sequence). CDR3 region: CASSREGDGSRPQHF. In DNA, the CDR3 is TGTGCCAGCAGCCGGGAGGGGGACGGGAGCAGGCCCCAGCATTTT.

J is TRBJ2-1 and V is TRBV18; D might be TRBD1 (6 bases). CDR1 and CDR2 from the germline V gene are KGHSH and LQKENI. With 5 bases removed from V and 1 base from J, the gap between germline ends came to 18 bases. The CDR3 loop spans 17 amino acids. The CDR3 sequence is CASSAPGQLLSYNEQFF. CDR3 coding DNA: TGTGCCAGCTCAGCCCCGGGACAACTACTATCCTACAATGAGCAGTTCTTC.

This chain joins TRBV19 and TRBJ2-2; TRBD2 matches 7 bases. This CDR3 region has 16 residues. J was trimmed by 4 bases and V by 6 bases; bases with no gene match: 11. Germline V gene lookup returns CDR1 LNHDA and CDR2 SQIVND (reference sequence). CDR3 protein: CASRGGGRGSTGELFF. The CDR3 bases are TGTGCCAGTAGGGGCGGCGGGAGAGGTAGCACCGGGGAGCTGTTTTTT.

This rearrangement joins TRBV7-3 to TRBJ2-2; 7 nucleotides line up with TRBD1. With V trimmed by 5 bases and J by 8 bases, 8 bases remained unmatched. The CDR3 consists of 14 residues. Per the germline V gene, CDR1 is SGHTA and CDR2 is FQGTGA. The CDR3 loop reads CASSPHRGGGELFF. CDR3 DNA sequence: TGTGCCAGCAGCCCCCACAGGGGTGGGGGGGAGCTGTTTTTT.

Concerning this clone itself: This CDR3 is also generated by other DNA sequences in the sample. The rearrangement links TRBV9 to TRBJ2-3; D is unresolved. This CDR3 comprises 13 residues. Germline lookup yields CDR1 SGDLS and CDR2 YYNGEE. V was pared by 2 bases and J by 3 bases, with 7 bases between. The CDR3 reads CASSVGPTDTQYF. The CDR3 region has the DNA TGTGCCAGCAGCGTTGGCCCGACAGATACGCAGTATTTT.

The chain recombines TRBV7-9 with TRBJ1-1; 8 nucleotides line up with TRBD1. The CDR3 sequence is 15 residues long. Germline loops: CDR1 SEHNR, CDR2 FQNEAQ (reference sequence). The V gene end was trimmed by 3 bases and the J gene end by 3 bases; junction bases not matched to a gene: 6. CDR3 coding DNA: TGTGCCAGCAGCTTTACAGGGGGATTCGACACTGAAGCTTTCTTT. Translation gives CASSFTGGFDTEAFF.

This chain connects TRBV6-5 to TRBJ2-3, with D perhaps matching TRBD2 (5 bases). The CDR3 loop spans 14 amino acids. The germline CDR1 and CDR2 sequences are MNHEY and SVGAGI. V dropped 5 bases and J dropped 2 bases, with 11 bases sitting between them. CDR3 protein: CASSTRAPTDTQYF. The CDR3 DNA follows: TGTGCCAGCAGTACTAGAGCCCCCACAGATACGCAGTATTTT.

The rearrangement links TRBV2 to TRBJ1-5, with 10 bases fitting TRBD1. Germline V CDR1 and CDR2: SNHLY, FYNNEI. This CDR3 region has 16 residues. J gave up 5 bases and V 5 bases, and 9 bases lay outside the gene matches. The CDR3 coding sequence is TGTGCCAGCAGTTCTGACCGGGACAGGGGCTATCAGCCCCAGCATTTT. This encodes CASSSDRDRGYQPQHF.

The chain joins TRBV5-5 to TRBJ1-4, with D possibly TRBD1 on 5 matching bases. CDR3 length equals 14 residues. V lost 4 bases, J lost 5 bases, and 12 bases lay in between. Per the germline V gene, CDR1 is SGHKS and CDR2 is YYEKEE (reference sequence). CDR3 sequence (DNA): TGTGCCAGCAGCCCCCGGGACTACAATGAAAAACTGTTTTTT. Residues: CASSPRDYNEKLFF.

The chain combines TRBV19 with TRBJ2-3; 10 bases agree with TRBD2. The ends lost 6 bases at V and 2 bases at J; junction bases unmatched: 8. Germline loops: CDR1 LNHDA, CDR2 SQIVND (reference sequence). The CDR3 is made up of 16 amino acids. The CDR3 here is CASRDSGGPSTDTQYF. The CDR3, as DNA: TGTGCCAGTAGAGATAGCGGGGGGCCATCCACAGATACGCAGTATTTT.

The chain links TRBV7-2 to TRBJ2-5; 14 positions agree with TRBD2. In germline, CDR1 is SGHTA, CDR2 FQGNSA. The CDR3 consists of 17 residues. Trimming took 0 bases from V and 1 from J; bases not matched to a gene: 1. The CDR3 here is CASSLAGLAGGQETQYF. CDR3 sequence (DNA): TGTGCCAGCAGCTTAGCCGGACTAGCGGGGGGCCAAGAGACCCAGTACTTC.